This T cell receptor (beta chain) stems from a study of cytomegalovirus exposure and HLA in healthy donors. Study-wide context: The approximately 110 validation repertoires, a later analysis reported, used the same platform as the approximately 730 repertoires from the first cohort. Study outcomes and limitations: There were 150 to 200 TCR beta chains listed as cytomegalovirus-associated.

Deletions cut 5 bases from V and 2 bases from J, with 15 bases between. The CDR3 is made up of 15 amino acids. Germline values: CDR1 SEHNR, CDR2 FQNEAQ (reference sequence). The table came from immunoSEQ multiplex PCR; TCRdb's copy has only in-frame clones and leaves some out. The sample yields hundreds of thousands of clones, 87% seen once. Regarding this clone: As yet, its antigen is unknown.

Sequenced sample: PBMCs. The source of this sequence is a man between 18 and 35 years old in good health and CMV-seropositive. The chain couples TRBV7-9 to TRBJ1-2; maybe TRBD1 (5 bases). The CDR3 DNA follows: TGTGCCAGCAGCCCCCATCGGGGGGACAACTATGGCTACACCTTC. Protein product: CASSPHRGDNYGYTF.